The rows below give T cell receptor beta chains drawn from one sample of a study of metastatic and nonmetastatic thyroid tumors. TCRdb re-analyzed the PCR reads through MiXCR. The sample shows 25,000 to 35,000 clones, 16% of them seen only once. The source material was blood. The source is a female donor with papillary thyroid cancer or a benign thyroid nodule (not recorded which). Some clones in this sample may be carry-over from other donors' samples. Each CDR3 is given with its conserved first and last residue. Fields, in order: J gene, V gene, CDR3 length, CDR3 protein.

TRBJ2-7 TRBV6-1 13 CASSKDNHYEQYF
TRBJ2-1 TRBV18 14 CASSPSQGYNEQFF
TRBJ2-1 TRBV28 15 CASSLGLAGVTEHFF
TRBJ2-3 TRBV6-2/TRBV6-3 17 CASRPDYRTQGTDTQYF
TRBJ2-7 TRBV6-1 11 CASRRQYEQYF
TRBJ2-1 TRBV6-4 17 CASRGLAVLSSYNEQFF
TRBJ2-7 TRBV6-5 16 CASSYGGRWGNYEQYF
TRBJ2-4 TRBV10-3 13 CATPDRVGNIQYF
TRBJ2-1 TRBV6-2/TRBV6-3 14 CASSYLGGSNEQFF
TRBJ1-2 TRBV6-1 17 CASRRNFGRQGIYGYTF
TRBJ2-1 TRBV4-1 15 CASSLAGGGWNEQFF
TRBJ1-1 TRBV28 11 CASRDYTEAFF
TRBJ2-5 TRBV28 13 CASSLTSGETQYF
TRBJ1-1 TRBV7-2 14 CASSYAGGPSEAFF
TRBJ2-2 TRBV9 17 CASSVGRAGDISGELFF
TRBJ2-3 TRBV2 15 CASSRQAGGTDTQYF
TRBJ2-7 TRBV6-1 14 CASSPSGSSYEQYF
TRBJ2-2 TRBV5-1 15 CASRGGTPNTGELFF
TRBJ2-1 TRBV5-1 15 CASSSGVGYLNEQFF
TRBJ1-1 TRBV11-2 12 CASSSQYTEAFF
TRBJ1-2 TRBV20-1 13 CSASRWGNYGYTF
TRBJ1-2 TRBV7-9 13 CASSPTGDYGYTF
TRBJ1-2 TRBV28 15 CASSSGTGAGYGYTF
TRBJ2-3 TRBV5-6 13 CASSLGLTDTQYF
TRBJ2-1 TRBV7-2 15 CASSLYAVSYNEQFF
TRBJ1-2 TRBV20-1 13 CSARDLGIYGYTF
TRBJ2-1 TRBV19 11 CASSMGHEQFF
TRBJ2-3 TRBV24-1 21 CATSDLAPRGQGTTVTDTQYF
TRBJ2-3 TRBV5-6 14 CASSSGQGTDTQYF
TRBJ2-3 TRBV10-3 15 CAISETSGRPDTQYF